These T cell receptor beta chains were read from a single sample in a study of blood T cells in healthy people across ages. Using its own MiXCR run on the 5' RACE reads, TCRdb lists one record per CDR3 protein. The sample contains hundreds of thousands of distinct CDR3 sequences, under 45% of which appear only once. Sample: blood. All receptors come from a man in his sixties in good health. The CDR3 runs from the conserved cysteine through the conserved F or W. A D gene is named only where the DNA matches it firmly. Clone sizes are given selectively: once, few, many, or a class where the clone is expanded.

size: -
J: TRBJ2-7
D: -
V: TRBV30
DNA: TGTGCCTGGAGCCCCGCCGTCCGCTACGAGCAGTACTTC
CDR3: CAWSPAVRYEQYF

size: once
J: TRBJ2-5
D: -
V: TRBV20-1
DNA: TGCAGTGCGTCCAAGTCGGAGACCCAGTACTTC
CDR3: CSASKSETQYF

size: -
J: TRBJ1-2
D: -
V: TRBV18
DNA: TGTGCCAGCTCACCACGCTATAACTATGGCTACACCTTC
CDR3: CASSPRYNYGYTF

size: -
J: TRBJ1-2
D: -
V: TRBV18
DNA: TGTGCCAGCCTCGGGGAGGGATCCGGCTACACCTTC
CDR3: CASLGEGSGYTF

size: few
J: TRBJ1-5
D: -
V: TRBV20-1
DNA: TGCAGTGCTAGAGATAGAGGGGTCGGTCAGCCCCAGCATTTT
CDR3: CSARDRGVGQPQHF

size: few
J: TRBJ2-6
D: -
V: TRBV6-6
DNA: TGTGCCAGCAGTTATTCCCTCTCTGGGGCCAACGTCCTGACTTTC
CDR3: CASSYSLSGANVLTF

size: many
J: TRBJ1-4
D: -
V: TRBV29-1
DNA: TGCAGCGTTGAAGATGGGCCAGAAAAACTGTTTTTT
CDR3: CSVEDGPEKLFF

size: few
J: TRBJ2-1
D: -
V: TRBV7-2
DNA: TGTGCCAGCAGCTGGAGGAACAATGAGCAGTTCTTC
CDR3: CASSWRNNEQFF

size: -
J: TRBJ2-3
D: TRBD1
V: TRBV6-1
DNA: TGTGCCAGCAGTGAACGACAGGGGATAGCTAGCACAGATACGCAGTATTTT
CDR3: CASSERQGIASTDTQYF

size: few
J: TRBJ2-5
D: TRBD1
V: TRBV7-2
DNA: TGTGCCAGCAGCTCGACAGGGAGAAAAGAGACCCAGTACTTC
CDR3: CASSSTGRKETQYF

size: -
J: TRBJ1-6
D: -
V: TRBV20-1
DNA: TGCAGTGCTAGTGAAGATGGGAAGCCACCCCTCCACTTT
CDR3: CSASEDGKPPLHF

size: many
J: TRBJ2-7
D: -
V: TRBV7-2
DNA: TGTGCCAGCAGCTTAATACGGAGTCAGACTGGTTACGAGCAGTACTTC
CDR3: CASSLIRSQTGYEQYF

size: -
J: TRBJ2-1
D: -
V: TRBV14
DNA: TGTGCCAGCAGCCTGAGAAGAACAGGGTATCTCACTGAGCAGTTCTTC
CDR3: CASSLRRTGYLTEQFF

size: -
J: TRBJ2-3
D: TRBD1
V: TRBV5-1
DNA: TGCGCCAGCACAGGGACAGGGTTAAGCACAGATACGCAGTATTTT
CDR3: CASTGTGLSTDTQYF

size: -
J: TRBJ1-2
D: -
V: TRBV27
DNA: TGTGCCAGCAGTTTATCGGGTCGGGGCTATGGCTACACCTTC
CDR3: CASSLSGRGYGYTF

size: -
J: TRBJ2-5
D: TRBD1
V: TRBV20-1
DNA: TGCAGTGCTAGGTTGACAGGGAGCCAAGAGACCCAGTACTTC
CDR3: CSARLTGSQETQYF

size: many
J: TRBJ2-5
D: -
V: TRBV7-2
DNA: TGTGCCAGCAGCTCAGGGAGGGAGACCCAGTACTTC
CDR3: CASSSGRETQYF

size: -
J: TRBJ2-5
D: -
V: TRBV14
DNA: TGTGCCAGCAGCCAAGTATCACAGCGTAATGAGCAGTACTTC
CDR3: CASSQVSQRNEQYF

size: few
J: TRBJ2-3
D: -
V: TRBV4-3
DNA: TGCGCCAGCAGCCAAGATCAGAACTCCGGGCAGTATTTT
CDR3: CASSQDQNSGQYF

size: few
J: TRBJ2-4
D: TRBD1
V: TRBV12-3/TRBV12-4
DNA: TGTGCCAGCAGGCACGGACAGGGGGAAGGAGCCAAAAACATTCAGTACTTC
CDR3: CASRHGQGEGAKNIQYF

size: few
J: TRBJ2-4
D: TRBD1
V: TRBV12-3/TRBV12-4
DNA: TGTGCCAGCAGTTTCATGGACAGGGAACCAAACATTCAGTACTTC
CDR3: CASSFMDREPNIQYF

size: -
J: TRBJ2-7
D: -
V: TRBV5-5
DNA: TGTGCCAGCAGCTTGGAACACAGGTTACCCTACGAGCAGTACTTC
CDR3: CASSLEHRLPYEQYF

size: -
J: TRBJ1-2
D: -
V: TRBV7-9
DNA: TGTGCCAGCAGCTTAGCTGAACACGTCCCGCTCACCTTC
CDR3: CASSLAEHVPLTF

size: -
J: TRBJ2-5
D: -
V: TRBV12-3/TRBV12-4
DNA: TGTGCCAGCAGTGTAGAGGGACCGGAGACCCAGTACTTC
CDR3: CASSVEGPETQYF

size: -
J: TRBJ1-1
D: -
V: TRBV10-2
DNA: TGCGCCAGCAGTGACAGGGAGGCTGAAGCTTTCTTT
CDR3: CASSDREAEAFF

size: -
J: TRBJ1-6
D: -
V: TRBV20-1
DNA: TGCAGTGCCCCCGGACCCAATTCACCCCTCCACTTT
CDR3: CSAPGPNSPLHF

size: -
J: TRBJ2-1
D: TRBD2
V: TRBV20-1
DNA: TGCAGTGCTAGAGAAGGCCTAGCGGGGACCGATGAGCAGTTCTTC
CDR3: CSAREGLAGTDEQFF

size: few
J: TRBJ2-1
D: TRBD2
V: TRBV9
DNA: TGTGCCAGCAGCGTAGGGGGTAGCGGGGGCATCAACAATGAGCAGTTCTTC
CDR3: CASSVGGSGGINNEQFF

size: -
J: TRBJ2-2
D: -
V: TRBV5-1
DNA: TGCGCCAGCAGCTTGGACAGGCCCACCGGGGAGCTGTTTTTT
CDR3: CASSLDRPTGELFF

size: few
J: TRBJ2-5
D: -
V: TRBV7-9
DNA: TGTGCCAGCAGCGTCGGCGGGTTCCAAGAGACCCAGTACTTC
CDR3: CASSVGGFQETQYF

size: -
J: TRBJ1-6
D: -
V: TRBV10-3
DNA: TGTGCCATCGATAGGGAATTCCAGCGCTCCTATAATTCACCCCTCCACTTT
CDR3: CAIDREFQRSYNSPLHF

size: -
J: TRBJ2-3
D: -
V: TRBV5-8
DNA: TGTGCCAGCAGCTTCGGGCAGGGTGGAGATACGCAGTATTTT
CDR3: CASSFGQGGDTQYF

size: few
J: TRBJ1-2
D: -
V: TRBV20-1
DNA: TGCAGTGCTAGAGAGGTAGTTGACTATGGCTACACCTTC
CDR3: CSAREVVDYGYTF